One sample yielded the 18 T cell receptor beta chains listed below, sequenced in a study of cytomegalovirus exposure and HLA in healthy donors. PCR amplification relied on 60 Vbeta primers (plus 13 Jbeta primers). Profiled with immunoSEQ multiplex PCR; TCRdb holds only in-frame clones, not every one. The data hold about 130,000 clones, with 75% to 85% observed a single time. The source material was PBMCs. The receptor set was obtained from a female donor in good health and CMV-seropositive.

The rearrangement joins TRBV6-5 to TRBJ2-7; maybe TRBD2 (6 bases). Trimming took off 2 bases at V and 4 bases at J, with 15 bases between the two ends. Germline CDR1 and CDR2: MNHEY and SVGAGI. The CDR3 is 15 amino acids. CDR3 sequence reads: CASSYGPGGFYEQYF. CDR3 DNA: TGTGCCAGCAGTTACGGTCCCGGGGGTTTTTACGAGCAGTACTTC.

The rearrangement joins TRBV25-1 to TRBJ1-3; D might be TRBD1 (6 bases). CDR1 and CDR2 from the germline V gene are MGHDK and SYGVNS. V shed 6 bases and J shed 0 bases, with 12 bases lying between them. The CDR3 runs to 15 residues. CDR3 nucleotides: TGTGCCAGCAGCAAGATAGGGGGCTCTGGAAACACCATATATTTT. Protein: CASSKIGGSGNTIYF.

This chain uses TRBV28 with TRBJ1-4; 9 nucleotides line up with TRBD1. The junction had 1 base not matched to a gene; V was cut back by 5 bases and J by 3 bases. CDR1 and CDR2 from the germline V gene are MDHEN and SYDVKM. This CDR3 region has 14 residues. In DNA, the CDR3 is TGTGCCAGCAGTGACAGGGGGTCTAATGAAAAACTGTTTTTT. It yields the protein CASSDRGSNEKLFF.

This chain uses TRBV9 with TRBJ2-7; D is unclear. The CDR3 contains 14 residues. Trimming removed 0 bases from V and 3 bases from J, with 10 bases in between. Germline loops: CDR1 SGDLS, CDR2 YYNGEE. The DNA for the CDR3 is TGTGCCAGCAGCGTAGGCGCGGAGATCTACGAGCAGTACTTC. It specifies CASSVGAEIYEQYF.

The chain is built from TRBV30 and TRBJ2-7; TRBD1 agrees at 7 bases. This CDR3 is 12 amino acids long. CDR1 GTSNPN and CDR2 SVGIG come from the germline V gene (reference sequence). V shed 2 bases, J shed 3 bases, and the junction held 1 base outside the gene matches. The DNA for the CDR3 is TGTGCCTGGAGTCGACAGGGCTACGAGCAGTACTTC. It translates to CAWSRQGYEQYF.

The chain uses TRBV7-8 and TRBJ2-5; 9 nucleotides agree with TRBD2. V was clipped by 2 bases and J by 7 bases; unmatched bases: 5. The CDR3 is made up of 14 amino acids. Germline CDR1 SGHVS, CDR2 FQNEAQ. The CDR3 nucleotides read TGTGCCAGCAGCTTATACCCGCGGGAGGGGACCCAGTACTTC. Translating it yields CASSLYPREGTQYF.

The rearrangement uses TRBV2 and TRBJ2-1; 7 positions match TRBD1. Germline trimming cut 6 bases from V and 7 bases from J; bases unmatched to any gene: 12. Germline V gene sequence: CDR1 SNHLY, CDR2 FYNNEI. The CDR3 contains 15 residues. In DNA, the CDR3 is TGTGCCAGCAGAATTGGACAGGCGACAGTTAATGAGCAGTTCTTC. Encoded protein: CASRIGQATVNEQFF. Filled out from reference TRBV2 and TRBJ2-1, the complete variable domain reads EPEVTQTPSHQVTQMGQEVILRCVPISNHLYFYWYRQILGQKVEFLVSFYNNEISEKSEIFDDQFSVERPDGSNFTLKIRSTKLEDSAMYFCASRIGQATVNEQFFGPGTRLTVL.

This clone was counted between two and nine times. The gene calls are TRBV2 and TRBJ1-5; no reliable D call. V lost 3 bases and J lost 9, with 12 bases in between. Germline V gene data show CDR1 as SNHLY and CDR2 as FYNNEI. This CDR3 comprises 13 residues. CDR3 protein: CASSDRGTGPQHF. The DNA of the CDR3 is TGTGCCAGCAGTGATCGAGGCACGGGGCCCCAGCATTTT.

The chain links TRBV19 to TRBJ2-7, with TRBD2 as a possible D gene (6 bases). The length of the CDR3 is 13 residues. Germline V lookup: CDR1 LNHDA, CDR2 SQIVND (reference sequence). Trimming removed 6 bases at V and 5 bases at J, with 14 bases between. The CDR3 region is CASRAGPGDEQYF. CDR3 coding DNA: TGTGCCAGTAGAGCGGGTCCGGGCGACGAGCAGTACTTC. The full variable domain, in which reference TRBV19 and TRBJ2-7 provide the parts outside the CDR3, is DGGITQSPKYLFRKEGQNVTLSCEQNLNHDAMYWYRQDPGQGLRLIYYSQIVNDFQKGDIAEGYSVSREKKESFPLTVTSAQKNPTAFYLCASRAGPGDEQYFGPGTRLTVT.

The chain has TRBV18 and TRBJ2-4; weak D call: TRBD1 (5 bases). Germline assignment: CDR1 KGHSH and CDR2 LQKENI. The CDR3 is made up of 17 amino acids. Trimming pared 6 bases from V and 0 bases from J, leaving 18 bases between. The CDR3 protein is CASSPLQGSLAKNIQYF. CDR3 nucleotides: TGTGCCAGCTCGCCTCTCCAGGGTTCATTAGCCAAAAACATTCAGTACTTC.

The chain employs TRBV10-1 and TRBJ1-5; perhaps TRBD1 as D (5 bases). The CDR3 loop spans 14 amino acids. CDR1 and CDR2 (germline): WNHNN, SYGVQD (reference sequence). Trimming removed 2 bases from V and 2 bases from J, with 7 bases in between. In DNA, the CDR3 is TGCGCCAGCAGTGAGGGCAGGGGCAATCAGCCCCAGCATTTT. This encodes CASSEGRGNQPQHF.

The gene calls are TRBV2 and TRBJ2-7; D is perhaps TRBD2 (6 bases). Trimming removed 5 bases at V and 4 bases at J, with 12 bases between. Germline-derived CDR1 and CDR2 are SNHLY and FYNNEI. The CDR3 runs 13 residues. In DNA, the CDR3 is TGTGCCAGCAGTCAAAGTCGGGAGTACGAGCAGTACTTC. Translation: CASSQSREYEQYF.

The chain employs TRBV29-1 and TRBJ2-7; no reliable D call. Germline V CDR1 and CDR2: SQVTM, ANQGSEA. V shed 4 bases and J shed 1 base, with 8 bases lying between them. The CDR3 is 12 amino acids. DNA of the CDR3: TGCAGCGTTGGCGACTGGTCCTACGAGCAGTACTTC. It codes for CSVGDWSYEQYF.

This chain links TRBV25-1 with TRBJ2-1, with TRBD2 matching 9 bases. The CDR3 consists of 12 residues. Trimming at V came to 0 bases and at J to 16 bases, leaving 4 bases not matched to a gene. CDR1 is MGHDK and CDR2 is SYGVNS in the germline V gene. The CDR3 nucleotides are TGTGCCAGCAGTGAATATGCGGGAGGGGAATTCTTC. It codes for CASSEYAGGEFF.

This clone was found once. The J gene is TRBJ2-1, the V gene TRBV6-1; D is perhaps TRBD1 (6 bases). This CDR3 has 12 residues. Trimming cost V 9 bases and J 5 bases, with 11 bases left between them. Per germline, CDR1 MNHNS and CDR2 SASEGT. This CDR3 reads CASLRGHNEQFF. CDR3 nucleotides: TGTGCCAGTCTCAGGGGCCACAATGAGCAGTTCTTC.

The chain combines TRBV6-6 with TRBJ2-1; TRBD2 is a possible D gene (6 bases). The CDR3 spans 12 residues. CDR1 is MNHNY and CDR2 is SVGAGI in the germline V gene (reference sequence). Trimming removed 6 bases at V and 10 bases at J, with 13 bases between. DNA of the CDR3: TGTGCCAGCAGCGGGGGTCGGAGCGAGCAGTTCTTC. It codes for CASSGGRSEQFF.

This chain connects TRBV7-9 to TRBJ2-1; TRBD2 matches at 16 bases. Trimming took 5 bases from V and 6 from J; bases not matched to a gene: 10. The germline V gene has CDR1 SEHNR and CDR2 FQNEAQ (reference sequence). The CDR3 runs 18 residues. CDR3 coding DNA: TGTGCCAGCAGCCGACCATCGGGACTAGCGGGAGGGCCCAATGAGCAGTTCTTC. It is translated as CASSRPSGLAGGPNEQFF.

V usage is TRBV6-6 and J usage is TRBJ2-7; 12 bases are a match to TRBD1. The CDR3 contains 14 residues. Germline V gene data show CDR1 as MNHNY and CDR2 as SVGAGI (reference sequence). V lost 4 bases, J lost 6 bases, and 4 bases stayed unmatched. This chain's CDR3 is CASSWGQGAREQYF. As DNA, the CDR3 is TGTGCCAGCAGTTGGGGACAGGGGGCACGCGAGCAGTACTTC.